The clone carrying this T cell receptor beta chain was seen many times. Its antigen is currently unknown. Library preparation for TCR beta used quantitative 5'-RACE with molecular barcodes. A single record per CDR3 protein comes from TCRdb applying MiXCR to the 5' RACE reads. The sample lists about 510,000 distinct CDR3 sequences, approximately 5.3% occurring once. This specimen comes from a study of CD8 T cells in ankylosing spondylitis. General study findings and limits: There was reportedly significant enrichment of clones that were disease-linked in matched ankylosing spondylitis synovial fluid. Ankylosing spondylitis blood appeared to be characterized by a TCR beta motif of several highly homologous variants. Before this, some motif variants had been reported in reactive arthritis synovial fluid and blood.

This CDR3 has 14 amino acids. V lost 0 bases to trimming and J lost 6 bases, with 12 bases between them. CDR1 is SGDLS, CDR2 YYNGEE, per germline. The TCR sequence derives from a male donor with ankylosing spondylitis. Sequenced input: blood, either unsorted or a sorted T cell fraction (not recorded which). The V gene is TRBV9, the J gene TRBJ1-1; D remains unclear. This chain's CDR3 is CASSVVTGMAEAFF. For the CDR3, the DNA is TGTGCCAGCAGCGTAGTAACGGGGATGGCTGAAGCTTTCTTT.